Following are 24 T cell receptor beta chains from one sample sequenced in a study of blood T cell repertoires in COVID-19. Produced via immunoSEQ multiplex PCR; TCRdb's table is partial and in-frame only. The repertoire includes roughly 140,000 clones, approximately 86% of them detected once, and over 3.5% sits in the top ten. Sequencing was done on a sample of peripheral blood. Receptor source: a woman aged 55 to 70 with active or convalescent COVID-19.

This clone is medium-sized in the sample. The genes are TRBV19 and TRBJ1-1, with D possibly being TRBD1 (6 bases). The V end was cut by 7 bases, the J end by 1 base, with 13 bases between. This CDR3 is 14 amino acids long. CDR1 is LNHDA, CDR2 SQIVND, per germline (reference sequence). In DNA, the CDR3 is TGTGCCAGTACTGAGGACAGCAAGAACACTGAAGCTTTCTTT. Translated, it gives CASTEDSKNTEAFF. The full variable domain, in which reference TRBV19 and TRBJ1-1 provide the parts outside the CDR3, is DGGITQSPKYLFRKEGQNVTLSCEQNLNHDAMYWYRQDPGQGLRLIYYSQIVNDFQKGDIAEGYSVSREKKESFPLTVTSAQKNPTAFYLCASTEDSKNTEAFFGQGTRLTVV.

The J gene is TRBJ2-1, the V gene TRBV9, with D possibly TRBD2 on 7 matching bases. Trimming pared 4 bases from V and 7 bases from J, leaving 18 bases between. The germline gives CDR1 SGDLS, CDR2 YYNGEE. This CDR3 region has 15 residues. The DNA of the CDR3 is TGTGCCAGCAGCCTCGGTGGGGGGGCCAGAAATGAGCAGTTCTTC. This codes for CASSLGGGARNEQFF. The variable domain in full, with the rest retrieved from reference TRBV9 and TRBJ2-1, is DSGVTQTPKHLITATGQRVTLRCSPRSGDLSVYWYQQSLDQGLQFLIQYYNGEERAKGNILERFSAQQFPDLHSELNLSSLELGDSALYFCASSLGGGARNEQFFGPGTRLTVL.

This clone was seen only once. The CDR3 sequence is CASSGPQGDEQFF. The CDR3 coding sequence is TGTGCCAGCTCGGGTCCCCAGGGGGATGAGCAGTTCTTC. The chain links TRBV18 to TRBJ2-1; 7 bases fit TRBD1. The germline V gene encodes CDR1 KGHSH and CDR2 LQKENI. Trimming at V came to 6 bases and at J to 8 bases, leaving 7 bases not matched to a gene. CDR3 length: 13 residues.

The CDR3 reads CASSPQRYGYTF. Here the CDR3 DNA reads TGTGCCAGCAGCCCCCAGAGGTATGGCTACACCTTC. This chain connects TRBV11-2 to TRBJ1-2, with no clear D. The V gene lost 5 bases and the J gene lost 5 bases, with 9 bases spanning the gap. This CDR3 has 12 residues. Germline CDR1 reads SGHAT; CDR2 reads FQNNGV.

This clone appeared a few times. The rearrangement links TRBV2 to TRBJ2-2, with 7 bases lining up with TRBD2. The CDR3 has 16 residues. The V gene's germline CDR1 is SNHLY and CDR2 FYNNEI. Trimming removed 4 bases from V and 0 bases from J; junction bases left unmatched: 5. This CDR3 reads CASSATSLANTGELFF. In DNA form, the CDR3 reads TGTGCCAGCAGTGCGACTAGCTTAGCGAACACCGGGGAGCTGTTTTTT.

The rearrangement uses TRBV29-1 and TRBJ2-7; 7 bases agree with TRBD1. CDR3 length: 13 residues. The V gene's germline CDR1 is SQVTM and CDR2 ANQGSEA. The V gene end was trimmed by 4 bases and the J gene end by 7 bases; junction bases not matched to a gene: 10. The CDR3 region is CSVARQGTGEQYF. In nucleotides, the CDR3 is TGCAGCGTTGCCCGACAGGGAACGGGGGAGCAGTACTTC.

The chain joins TRBV18 to TRBJ1-5, with a tentative D call TRBD1 (5 bases). Germline loops: CDR1 KGHSH, CDR2 LQKENI. Deletions cut 4 bases from V and 0 bases from J, with 10 bases between. There are 15 residues in the CDR3. The CDR3 sequence is CASSQQGLSNQPQHF. The CDR3 bases are TGTGCCAGCTCACAGCAGGGTCTTAGCAATCAGCCCCAGCATTTT.

Notes on this clone: An end of the junction does not agree with germline; a read error may underlie this. V and J are TRBV11-2 and TRBJ2-1; 7 bases map to TRBD1. Germline CDR1 SGHAT, CDR2 FQNNGV. This CDR3 is built from 15 residues. The CDR3 sequence is CASTLQGLLYNEQFF. The DNA for the CDR3 is TGTGCCAGCACCTTACAGGGGTTACTTTACAATGAGCAGTTCTTC.

V and J are TRBV11-3 and TRBJ2-1; possible D gene TRBD1, 6 bases. Trimming removed 2 bases from V and 8 bases from J, with 13 bases in between. Germline CDR1 and CDR2: SGHNT and YENEEA. CDR3 length: 14 amino acids. The DNA for the CDR3 is TGTGCCAGCAGCTTATCCTTCGAGGGGGATGAGCAGTTCTTC. Its protein is CASSLSFEGDEQFF.

As concerns this clone: The same CDR3 is also encoded by other DNA sequences in this sample. This chain links TRBV5-1 with TRBJ1-2; 10 bases line up with TRBD1. The germline V gene has CDR1 SGHRS and CDR2 YFSETQ. V shed 5 bases, J shed 5 bases, and the junction held 6 bases outside the gene matches. The CDR3 length is 14 residues. CDR3 residues: CASSSGQGGYGYTF. The CDR3 nucleotides read TGCGCCAGCAGTTCTGGACAGGGGGGTTATGGCTACACCTTC.

This chain connects TRBV20-1 to TRBJ1-1; 7 positions agree with TRBD1. From germline, CDR1 is DFQATT and CDR2 SNEGSKA (reference sequence). CDR3 length: 15 residues. V dropped 3 bases and J dropped 2; count of bases not matched to a gene: 9. The CDR3 reads CSASPRTGTNTEAFF. CDR3 nucleotides: TGCAGTGCTAGTCCCCGGACAGGAACCAACACTGAAGCTTTCTTT.

V gene TRBV6-1 combines with J gene TRBJ1-6; 10 nucleotides match TRBD1. V lost 3 bases, J lost 7 bases, and 3 bases stayed unmatched. Germline values: CDR1 MNHNS, CDR2 SASEGT. CDR3 length: 15 amino acids. The CDR3: CASSEPGQGNSPLHF. As DNA, the CDR3 is TGTGCCAGCAGTGAGCCGGGACAGGGGAATTCACCCCTCCACTTT.

V usage is TRBV7-2 and J usage is TRBJ2-7; tentative D call: TRBD1 (6 bases). The CDR3 is 16 amino acids. CDR1 and CDR2 from the germline V gene are SGHTA and FQGNSA. V was clipped by 2 bases and J by 0 bases, with 14 bases between them. CDR3 region: CASSLPPGQSSYEQYF. In nucleotides, the CDR3 is TGTGCCAGCAGCTTACCTCCTGGACAGAGCTCCTACGAGCAGTACTTC.

A single count supports this clone. The genes are TRBV7-9 and TRBJ2-5, with D unresolved. This CDR3 contains 16 residues. Germline loops: CDR1 SEHNR, CDR2 FQNEAQ (reference sequence). V was cut by 2 bases and J by 5 bases, with 18 bases left in between. Here the CDR3 DNA reads TGTGCCAGCAGCTTAAGGAGAGTAGTTTTCGGGGAGACCCAGTACTTC. Translated, it gives CASSLRRVVFGETQYF.

V and J are TRBV2 and TRBJ2-3; 8 positions agree with TRBD2. The J segment lost 0 bases and the V segment lost 6 bases, leaving 2 bases of the junction unmatched. The CDR3 loop spans 14 amino acids. The V gene's germline CDR1 is SNHLY and CDR2 FYNNEI. The DNA of the CDR3 is TGTGCCAGCAGAGCGGGGGCCAGCACAGATACGCAGTATTTT. This encodes CASRAGASTDTQYF. Full variable domain (remainder filled in from reference TRBV2 and TRBJ2-3): EPEVTQTPSHQVTQMGQEVILRCVPISNHLYFYWYRQILGQKVEFLVSFYNNEISEKSEIFDDQFSVERPDGSNFTLKIRSTKLEDSAMYFCASRAGASTDTQYFGPGTRLTVL.

J is TRBJ2-7 and V is TRBV6-4; D unresolved. Germline CDR1 reads MRHNA; CDR2 reads SNTAGT. The CDR3 contains 12 residues. Trimming removed 0 bases at V and 4 bases at J, with 4 bases between. CDR3 residues: CASSDSLYEQYF. DNA for the CDR3: TGTGCCAGCAGTGACTCCCTTTACGAGCAGTACTTC.

J is TRBJ1-6 and V is TRBV6-6; 9 bases align to TRBD1. Germline V CDR1 and CDR2: MNHNY, SVGAGI (reference sequence). The CDR3 length is 16 residues. V lost 7 bases and J lost 1; bases outside the gene matches: 5. The CDR3 spells CASNHRGPSYNSPLHF. The CDR3 region has the DNA TGTGCCAGCAATCACAGGGGGCCGTCCTATAATTCACCCCTCCACTTT.

The chain joins TRBV18 to TRBJ1-1; possible D gene TRBD1, 5 bases. The CDR3 totals 14 residues. The germline V and J ends were trimmed by 3 bases and 3 bases, with 11 bases remaining between them. Germline-derived CDR1 and CDR2 are KGHSH and LQKENI. CDR3 nucleotide sequence: TGTGCCAGCTCACCGGGGGGGAGAGACACTGAAGCTTTCTTT. This translates into CASSPGGRDTEAFF.

The genes are TRBV18 and TRBJ1-6; D might be TRBD1 (5 bases). The V end lost 1 base, the J end lost 1 base, and 8 bases lay between the germline ends. Per the germline V gene, CDR1 is KGHSH and CDR2 is LQKENI. There are 16 residues in the CDR3. This chain's CDR3 is CASSPLGGSYNSPLHF. CDR3 nucleotide sequence: TGTGCCAGCTCACCACTGGGGGGATCCTATAATTCACCCCTCCACTTT.

This clone was seen a few times. The chain employs TRBV12-3 or TRBV12-4 and TRBJ1-1; tentative D call: TRBD1 (6 bases). V was pared by 5 bases and J by 1 base, with 8 bases between. The CDR3 spans 13 residues. As DNA, the CDR3 is TGTGCCAGCAGTCCGACAGGGAACACTGAAGCTTTCTTT. Protein product: CASSPTGNTEAFF.

In its sample, this clone was seen a few times. The CDR3 is CAVTSAGDSPLHF. CDR3 bases: TGTGCCGTTACGTCGGCAGGGGATTCACCCCTCCACTTT. The genes are TRBV12-3 or TRBV12-4 and TRBJ1-6; TRBD1 is a possible D gene (6 bases). The CDR3 extends over 13 amino acids. Trimming left V 11 bases short and J 8 bases short, with 16 bases between.

The chain joins TRBV19 to TRBJ1-1; perhaps TRBD1 as D (6 bases). Between the trimmed V and J ends, which lost 0 bases and 2 bases, there was a span of 19 bases. Germline CDR1 reads LNHDA; CDR2 reads SQIVND (reference sequence). The CDR3 runs 18 residues. CDR3 protein: CASSIERRWTEVNTEAFF. CDR3 sequence (DNA): TGTGCCAGTAGTATAGAGAGGAGGTGGACAGAAGTCAACACTGAAGCTTTCTTT.

The gene calls are TRBV7-2 and TRBJ2-5; 10 nucleotides align to TRBD2. The CDR3 runs 16 residues. Trimming cost V 4 bases and J 5 bases; bases outside gene matches: 10. The germline gives CDR1 SGHTA, CDR2 FQGNSA. The CDR3 DNA reads as TGTGCCAGCAGCTCTACTAGCGGGGCGGCCGGGGAGACCCAGTACTTC. Protein product: CASSSTSGAAGETQYF.

This clone was picked up a small number of times. J is TRBJ1-4 and V is TRBV16, with a possible D match to TRBD1 (5 bases). V was clipped by 4 bases and J by 12 bases, with 15 bases between them. The germline gives CDR1 KGHSY, CDR2 FQNENV. The CDR3 sequence is 13 residues long. CDR3 region: CASSPLREGQLFF. As DNA, the CDR3 is TGTGCCAGCAGCCCCCTCAGGGAGGGACAACTGTTTTTT.